A selection of T cell receptor beta chains follows, all from one sample in a study of blood T cell repertoires in COVID-19. This table comes from immunoSEQ multiplex PCR, and its TCRdb copy is limited to in-frame clones, with some not included. The sample lists approximately 290,000 clones, roughly 90% occurring once. Sequenced: PBMCs or T cells enriched from blood (not recorded which). Source of these receptors: a woman aged 25 to 45 who had recovered from COVID-19. Both conserved end residues are part of each CDR3. D genes are given only for firm matches. Not every row has a clone size; where given, it reads once, few, many or a size class.

V gene: TRBV29-1; J gene: TRBJ2-6; D gene: NA; clone size: NA; CDR3 DNA: TGCAGCGTTGACGGAACTACCGGGGCCAACGTCCTGACTTTC; CDR3 protein: CSVDGTTGANVLTF
V gene: TRBV10-3; J gene: TRBJ1-2; D gene: TRBD1; clone size: NA; CDR3 DNA: TGTGCCATCAGAATTGAGGGGGCAGCACCCTATGGCTACACCTTC; CDR3 protein: CAIRIEGAAPYGYTF
V gene: TRBV28; J gene: TRBJ1-6; D gene: NA; clone size: NA; CDR3 DNA: TGTGCCAGCAGTCGTCCGGGACATGTACCACCCCTCCACTTT; CDR3 protein: CASSRPGHVPPLHF
V gene: TRBV3-1/TRBV3-2; J gene: TRBJ1-6; D gene: TRBD1; clone size: NA; CDR3 DNA: TGTGCCAGCAGCCACACCGGACAGGGGGATTCACCCCTCCACTTT; CDR3 protein: CASSHTGQGDSPLHF
V gene: TRBV12-3/TRBV12-4; J gene: TRBJ1-1; D gene: TRBD1; clone size: NA; CDR3 DNA: TGTGCCAGCAGTTTGGGGCAGGACAGGGAAGCTTTCTTT; CDR3 protein: CASSLGQDREAFF
V gene: TRBV19; J gene: TRBJ2-2; D gene: NA; clone size: NA; CDR3 DNA: TGTGCCAGTAGTATAGGGACTCCCGGGGAGCTGTTTTTT; CDR3 protein: CASSIGTPGELFF
V gene: TRBV9; J gene: TRBJ2-1; D gene: NA; clone size: NA; CDR3 DNA: TGTGCCAGCACCCAAACCGCCCATCTAGCCAATGAGCAGTTCTTC; CDR3 protein: CASTQTAHLANEQFF
V gene: TRBV7-2; J gene: TRBJ2-6; D gene: TRBD1; clone size: NA; CDR3 DNA: TGTGCCAGCAGCTACCAGGGGGCTGGGGCCAACGTCCTGACTTTC; CDR3 protein: CASSYQGAGANVLTF
V gene: TRBV19; J gene: TRBJ1-1; D gene: TRBD1; clone size: few; CDR3 DNA: TGTGCCAGTAGGTATGGGGACAGGGGGCGCGGCACTGAAGCTTTCTTT; CDR3 protein: CASRYGDRGRGTEAFF
V gene: TRBV28; J gene: TRBJ1-2; D gene: NA; clone size: NA; CDR3 DNA: TGTGCCAGCAGTTTACCGACAGGCCTCGATGGCTACACCTTC; CDR3 protein: CASSLPTGLDGYTF
V gene: TRBV7-3; J gene: TRBJ2-1; D gene: TRBD2; clone size: NA; CDR3 DNA: TGTGCCAGCAGCTCGAAAGCGGGAGGGTCCTACAATGAGCAGTTCTTC; CDR3 protein: CASSSKAGGSYNEQFF
V gene: TRBV6-4; J gene: TRBJ2-1; D gene: NA; clone size: many; CDR3 DNA: TGTGCCAGCAGTGAGGACAGCTCCTACAATGAGCAGTTCTTC; CDR3 protein: CASSEDSSYNEQFF
V gene: TRBV5-6; J gene: TRBJ1-5; D gene: NA; clone size: few; CDR3 DNA: TGTGCCAGCGGAGCTTCTTCAGGACTGAGCAATCAGCCCCAGCATTTT; CDR3 protein: CASGASSGLSNQPQHF
V gene: TRBV28; J gene: TRBJ2-4; D gene: NA; clone size: NA; CDR3 DNA: TGTGCCAGCCATCCAGCGACGGAGGACATTCAGTACTTC; CDR3 protein: CASHPATEDIQYF
V gene: TRBV30; J gene: TRBJ1-5; D gene: NA; clone size: NA; CDR3 DNA: TGTGCCTGGAGCGGTAATAGCAATCAGCCCCAGCATTTT; CDR3 protein: CAWSGNSNQPQHF
V gene: TRBV18; J gene: TRBJ2-6; D gene: NA; clone size: NA; CDR3 DNA: TGTGCCAGCTCACGGGCGACCTCCTCTGGGGCCAACGTCCTGACTTTC; CDR3 protein: CASSRATSSGANVLTF
V gene: TRBV18; J gene: TRBJ2-7; D gene: TRBD2; clone size: once; CDR3 DNA: TGTGCCAGCTCACCATCCGGGATAGCGGGAGGGGAGGAGCAGTACTTC; CDR3 protein: CASSPSGIAGGEEQYF
V gene: TRBV7-2; J gene: TRBJ1-1; D gene: NA; clone size: NA; CDR3 DNA: TGTGCCAGCAGCTTAATGCAGGGAAGCACTGAAGCTTTCTTT; CDR3 protein: CASSLMQGSTEAFF
V gene: TRBV7-8; J gene: TRBJ2-1; D gene: TRBD2; clone size: NA; CDR3 DNA: TGTGCCAGCAGCTCGGGACTAGCCTCCTACAATGAGCAGTTCTTC; CDR3 protein: CASSSGLASYNEQFF
V gene: TRBV25-1; J gene: TRBJ2-1; D gene: NA; clone size: NA; CDR3 DNA: TGTGCCAGCAGTGAATTAAAACACCCAACGGGGAATGAGCAGTTCTTC; CDR3 protein: CASSELKHPTGNEQFF
V gene: TRBV18; J gene: TRBJ2-5; D gene: TRBD1; clone size: NA; CDR3 DNA: TGTGCCAGCTCACCAAACAGGGGGGAGACCCAGTACTTC; CDR3 protein: CASSPNRGETQYF
V gene: TRBV2; J gene: TRBJ1-5; D gene: NA; clone size: NA; CDR3 DNA: TGTGCCAGCAAGGGAGAGACGGATAGCAATCAGCCCCAGCATTTT; CDR3 protein: CASKGETDSNQPQHF
V gene: TRBV7-6; J gene: TRBJ2-2; D gene: NA; clone size: NA; CDR3 DNA: TGTGCCAGCAGCTTAGGATGGCGGCTGAACACCGGGGAGCTGTTTTTT; CDR3 protein: CASSLGWRLNTGELFF
V gene: TRBV3-1/TRBV3-2; J gene: TRBJ2-1; D gene: NA; clone size: NA; CDR3 DNA: TGTGCCAGCAGCCAAGACGGGATTGGTGAGCAGTTCTTC; CDR3 protein: CASSQDGIGEQFF
V gene: TRBV4-2; J gene: TRBJ2-7; D gene: TRBD1; clone size: NA; CDR3 DNA: TGTGCCAGCAGCCAAGGACAGGGGGCCCCGTCCTACGAGCAGTACTTC; CDR3 protein: CASSQGQGAPSYEQYF
V gene: TRBV6-4; J gene: TRBJ2-2; D gene: NA; clone size: NA; CDR3 DNA: TGTGCCAGCAGTGCTTTACCGGGGAACACCGGGGAGCTGTTTTTT; CDR3 protein: CASSALPGNTGELFF